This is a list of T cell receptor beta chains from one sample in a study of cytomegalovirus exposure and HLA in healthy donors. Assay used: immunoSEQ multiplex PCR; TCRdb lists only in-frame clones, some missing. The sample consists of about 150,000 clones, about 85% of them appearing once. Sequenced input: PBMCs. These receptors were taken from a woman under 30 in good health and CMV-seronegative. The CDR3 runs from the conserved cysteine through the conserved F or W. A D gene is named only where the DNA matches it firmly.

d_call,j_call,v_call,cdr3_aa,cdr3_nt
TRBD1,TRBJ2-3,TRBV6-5,CASRRRTGLPDTQYF,TGTGCCAGCAGACGACGGACAGGGTTGCCAGATACGCAGTATTTT
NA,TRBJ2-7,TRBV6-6,CASRSGGSFGEQYF,TGTGCCAGCAGATCCGGCGGGTCCTTTGGGGAGCAGTACTTC
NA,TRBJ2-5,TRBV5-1,CASSLDGDRQETQYF,TGCGCCAGCAGCTTGGATGGAGATCGACAAGAGACCCAGTACTTC
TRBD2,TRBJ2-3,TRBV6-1,CASRTGITGGDTQYF,TGTGCCAGCAGGACCGGGATCACGGGGGGAGATACGCAGTATTTT
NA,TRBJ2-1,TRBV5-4,CASSGEGVREQFF,TGTGCCAGCAGCGGCGAGGGGGTAAGGGAGCAGTTCTTC
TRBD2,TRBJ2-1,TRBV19,CASTSLRGGLGEQFF,TGTGCCAGTACCTCCCTTCGGGGGGGGCTTGGTGAGCAGTTCTTC
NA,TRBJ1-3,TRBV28,CASKRPGEALGNTIYF,TGTGCCAGCAAAAGACCCGGGGAGGCGCTCGGAAACACCATATATTTT
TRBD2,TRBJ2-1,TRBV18,CASSRGLAEGNEQFF,TGTGCCAGCTCACGGGGACTAGCGGAGGGAAATGAGCAGTTCTTC
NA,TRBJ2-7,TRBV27,CAIRDEQYF,TGTGCCATCCGGGACGAGCAGTACTTC
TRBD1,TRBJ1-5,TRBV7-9,CASSLAGTGGVNQPQHF,TGTGCCAGCAGCTTAGCCGGGACAGGGGGCGTCAATCAGCCCCAGCATTTT
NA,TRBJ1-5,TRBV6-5,CASSYSRPGQGQPQHF,TGTGCCAGCAGTTACTCCCGTCCAGGGCAGGGTCAGCCCCAGCATTTT
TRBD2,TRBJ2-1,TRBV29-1,CSAGGTRVSDEQFF,TGCAGCGCCGGCGGGACTAGAGTTTCCGATGAGCAGTTCTTC
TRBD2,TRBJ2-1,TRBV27,CASSQTPGGLAAWRSYNEQFF,TGTGCCAGCAGCCAGACCCCCGGGGGACTAGCGGCCTGGAGATCCTACAATGAGCAGTTCTTC
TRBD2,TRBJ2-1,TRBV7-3,CASSFGLADNEQFF,TGTGCCAGCAGCTTCGGACTAGCGGACAATGAGCAGTTCTTC
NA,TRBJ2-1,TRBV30,CAWSPGSYNEQFF,TGTGCCTGGAGTCCAGGCTCCTACAATGAGCAGTTCTTC
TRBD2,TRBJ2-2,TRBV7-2,CASSLVAGGPGELFF,TGTGCCAGCAGCTTAGTAGCGGGGGGGCCCGGGGAGCTGTTTTTT
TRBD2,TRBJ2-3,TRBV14,CASSLSGRAKDTQYF,TGTGCCAGCAGCCTTAGCGGGAGGGCTAAAGATACGCAGTATTTT
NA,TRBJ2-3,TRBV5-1,CASSLKTVLSVDTQYF,TGCGCCAGCAGCTTAAAGACAGTCCTATCGGTGGATACGCAGTATTTT